The rows below give T cell receptor beta chains drawn from one sample of a study of blood T cell repertoires in COVID-19. The method was immunoSEQ multiplex PCR; TCRdb's version includes in-frame clones alone and lacks a portion of them. This sample has more than 150,000 clones; roughly four fifths occur once, and the top ten carry roughly 12%. Sequencing used peripheral blood. The source of these receptors is a woman older than 75 with COVID-19, enrolled during active disease. Each CDR3 is given with its conserved first and last residue.

J | V | CDR3
TRBJ1-2 | TRBV28 | CASSLPGRREGGGYTF
TRBJ1-1 | TRBV27 | CASRGTGLGIEAFF
TRBJ2-7 | TRBV29-1 | CSVEDNTGAPYEQYF
TRBJ1-2 | TRBV19 | CASSIGLRSNGYTF
TRBJ2-1 | TRBV18 | CASSPLSFAGGDNEQFF
TRBJ1-6 | TRBV6-5 | CASSLGSWDSPLHF
TRBJ1-2 | TRBV28 | CASRGQDHNYGYTF
TRBJ2-1 | TRBV28 | CASSLTPPRNEQFF
TRBJ1-1 | TRBV18 | CASSPTQGAGTEAFF
TRBJ2-7 | TRBV27 | CASSLGGGYEQYF
TRBJ2-3 | TRBV24-1 | CATSDLTVPDTQYF
TRBJ2-2 | TRBV6-5 | CASGGQQITGELFF
TRBJ2-7 | TRBV5-5 | CASSFGTANYEQYF
TRBJ1-2 | TRBV27 | CASSFTGGIYGYTF
TRBJ2-5 | TRBV5-1 | CASSLDSPYQETQYF
TRBJ2-3 | TRBV28 | CASSSLAGGTDTQYF
TRBJ2-5 | TRBV28 | CASSLMTSVEETQYF
TRBJ2-2 | TRBV3-1/TRBV3-2 | CASSQVPGQGPGELFF
TRBJ2-2 | TRBV3-1/TRBV3-2 | CASSRFYGLAETGELFF
TRBJ1-5 | TRBV19 | CASRLRGGGNQPQHF
TRBJ2-5 | TRBV10-3 | CAISESTVQETQYF
TRBJ1-2 | TRBV10-3 | CAISNAYQGDYGYTF
TRBJ1-1 | TRBV6-5 | CASSYRTIRYTEAFF
TRBJ2-7 | TRBV5-1 | CASSLGGDRVIEQYF